This entry lists 21 T cell receptor beta chains sequenced from one sample in a study of cytomegalovirus exposure and HLA in healthy donors. Sequencing was performed with immunoSEQ multiplex PCR; in TCRdb, only in-frame clones are kept and a portion is missing. This table has 110,000 or so clones, approximately 85% appearing once. The specimen was PBMCs. These receptors all stem from a young woman in good health and CMV-seronegative.

The J gene is TRBJ2-2, the V gene TRBV15; weak D call: TRBD2 (6 bases). With 5 bases removed from V and 7 bases from J, the gap between germline ends came to 17 bases. The germline V gene has CDR1 LNHNV and CDR2 YYDKDF (reference sequence). The CDR3 has 15 amino acids. In DNA, the CDR3 is TGTGCCACCAGCTATGGACTACCCAAGGGCGGGGAGCTGTTTTTT. Protein product: CATSYGLPKGGELFF.

This chain connects TRBV5-4 to TRBJ1-2; perhaps TRBD1 as D (5 bases). This CDR3 is 14 amino acids long. Germline loops: CDR1 SGHNT, CDR2 YYREEE (reference sequence). V was shortened by 2 bases and J by 4 bases, with 12 bases between the two germline ends. The CDR3 protein is CASSFRDGVYGYTF. DNA of the CDR3: TGTGCCAGCAGCTTCAGGGATGGGGTCTATGGCTACACCTTC. The variable domain in full, with the rest retrieved from reference TRBV5-4 and TRBJ1-2, is ETGVTQSPTHLIKTRGQQVTLRCSSQSGHNTVSWYQQALGQGPQFIFQYYREEENGRGNFPPRFSGLQFPNYSSELNVNALELDDSALYLCASSFRDGVYGYTFGSGTRLTVV.

This rearrangement joins TRBV5-4 to TRBJ2-7; no reliable D call. The CDR3 length is 15 residues. Trimming took off 2 bases at V and 5 bases at J, with 17 bases between the two ends. Germline CDR1 and CDR2: SGHNT and YYREEE (reference sequence). For the CDR3, the DNA is TGTGCCAGCAGCTTATCGCGGAGCCTTCAGAACGAGCAGTACTTC. Translated: CASSLSRSLQNEQYF.

The rearrangement joins TRBV7-9 to TRBJ2-1, with 9 bases lining up with TRBD1. V shed 3 bases, J shed 9 bases, and the junction held 6 bases outside the gene matches. The CDR3 is 14 amino acids. Germline-derived CDR1 and CDR2 are SEHNR and FQNEAQ (reference sequence). This chain's CDR3 is CASSLGTGYTEQFF. The CDR3 bases are TGTGCCAGCAGCTTGGGGACAGGGTATACTGAGCAGTTCTTC.

This chain links TRBV13 with TRBJ1-2; D is perhaps TRBD1 (6 bases). The CDR3 loop spans 14 amino acids. Germline V gene sequence: CDR1 PRHDT, CDR2 FYEKMQ (reference sequence). V was trimmed by 5 bases and J by 5 bases, leaving 15 bases between them. CDR3 loop: CASSHKGDGYGYTF. For the CDR3, the DNA is TGTGCCAGCAGCCATAAGGGGGATGGTTATGGCTACACCTTC.

V and J are TRBV5-6 and TRBJ2-5; weak D call: TRBD1 (5 bases). The V end lost 4 bases, the J end lost 4 bases, and 11 bases lay between the germline ends. CDR3 length: 13 residues. From germline, CDR1 is SGHDT and CDR2 YYEEEE. The CDR3 reads CASSPRQRETQYF. Written as DNA, the CDR3 is TGTGCCAGCAGCCCGAGACAGCGAGAGACCCAGTACTTC.

This clone has just one count. The chain employs TRBV6-1 and TRBJ1-4; D is perhaps TRBD1 (5 bases). Germline V gene sequence: CDR1 MNHNS, CDR2 SASEGT. Trimming removed 2 bases from V and 4 bases from J, with 14 bases in between. CDR3 length: 16 residues. CDR3 nucleotides: TGTGCCAGCAGTGAAAGGGAAGGGGTTGGTAATGAAAAACTGTTTTTT. Translation gives CASSEREGVGNEKLFF.

The chain joins TRBV27 to TRBJ1-1; TRBD1 is a possible D gene (6 bases). Trimming pared 3 bases from V and 5 bases from J, leaving 13 bases between. Germline V CDR1 and CDR2: MNHEY, SMNVEV (reference sequence). The CDR3 runs to 14 residues. Here the CDR3 DNA reads TGTGCCAGCAGTTTGCGGGGGGCGGGGACTGAAGCTTTCTTT. Translation gives CASSLRGAGTEAFF.

The chain combines TRBV9 with TRBJ1-5; 8 positions match TRBD1. The germline gives CDR1 SGDLS, CDR2 YYNGEE. The CDR3 sequence is 14 residues long. Germline trimming cut 3 bases from V and 3 bases from J; bases unmatched to any gene: 2. The CDR3 region has the DNA TGTGCCAGCAGCGGGGGACAGGACAATCAGCCCCAGCATTTT. Residues: CASSGGQDNQPQHF.

The chain is built from TRBV6-5 and TRBJ1-1, with a tentative D call TRBD1 (5 bases). The CDR3 loop spans 13 amino acids. Per the germline V gene, CDR1 is MNHEY and CDR2 is SVGAGI. V lost 3 bases to trimming and J lost 2 bases, with 7 bases between them. CDR3 nucleotide sequence: TGTGCCAGCAGTTATACAGGAAACACTGAAGCTTTCTTT. Its translation: CASSYTGNTEAFF.

The genes are TRBV5-1 and TRBJ2-7, with 14 positions matching TRBD2. This CDR3 contains 18 residues. Trimming took 1 base from V and 3 from J; bases not matched to a gene: 9. Germline CDR1 and CDR2: SGHRS and YFSETQ. The CDR3 sequence: CASSLLPTSGGAYYEQYF. The CDR3 coding sequence is TGCGCCAGCAGCTTGCTCCCGACTAGCGGGGGGGCCTACTACGAGCAGTACTTC.

The chain is built from TRBV5-1 and TRBJ2-3, with a tentative D call TRBD2 (5 bases). Germline V gene data show CDR1 as SGHRS and CDR2 as YFSETQ. Between the trimmed V and J ends, which lost 0 bases and 2 bases, there was a span of 13 bases. The CDR3 is 16 amino acids. This CDR3 reads CASSLAAGDPTDTQYF. CDR3 coding DNA: TGCGCCAGCAGCTTGGCGGCGGGCGATCCCACAGATACGCAGTATTTT.

CDR3 protein: CASSPRPREQYF. DNA of the CDR3: TGTGCCAGCTCACCCAGGCCCCGGGAGCAGTACTTC. V and J are TRBV18 and TRBJ2-7; D is unresolved. CDR3 length: 12 residues. V gave up 3 bases and J gave up 7 bases, with 10 bases separating them. Germline V gene lookup returns CDR1 KGHSH and CDR2 LQKENI.

The chain joins TRBV9 to TRBJ1-1; 7 nucleotides align to TRBD1. Losses at the gene ends were 3 bases for V and 10 bases for J; bases not matched to a gene: 9. Per germline, CDR1 SGDLS and CDR2 YYNGEE. CDR3 size: 13 residues. CDR3 in amino acids: CASSGTGGFGAFF. The CDR3 bases are TGTGCCAGCAGCGGGACAGGAGGTTTTGGAGCTTTCTTT.

The rearrangement joins TRBV7-2 to TRBJ2-5; a possible D gene is TRBD2 (6 bases). Trimming left V 1 base short and J 5 bases short, with 14 bases between. The germline CDR1 and CDR2 sequences are SGHTA and FQGNSA. The CDR3 extends over 15 amino acids. The CDR3: CASSLVPRREETQYF. CDR3 nucleotides: TGTGCCAGCAGCTTAGTGCCCCGCCGGGAGGAGACCCAGTACTTC.

V and J are TRBV9 and TRBJ2-5; 14 nucleotides match TRBD2. Germline values: CDR1 SGDLS, CDR2 YYNGEE. The junction had 0 bases not matched to a gene; V was cut back by 0 bases and J by 2 bases. There are 16 residues in the CDR3. The CDR3, as DNA: TGTGCCAGCAGCGTAGGACTAGCGGGGGGGCAAGAGACCCAGTACTTC. Protein: CASSVGLAGGQETQYF.

The rearrangement links TRBV9 to TRBJ2-3, with 7 bases identical to TRBD2. Germline V lookup: CDR1 SGDLS, CDR2 YYNGEE. This CDR3 is built from 17 residues. V was pared by 0 bases and J by 3 bases, with 10 bases of the junction left unmatched. The CDR3 loop is CASSVAPSGGGTDTQYF. CDR3 sequence (DNA): TGTGCCAGCAGCGTAGCCCCTTCGGGCGGGGGAACAGATACGCAGTATTTT. The whole variable domain, filled in from reference TRBV9 and TRBJ2-3, reads DSGVTQTPKHLITATGQRVTLRCSPRSGDLSVYWYQQSLDQGLQFLIQYYNGEERAKGNILERFSAQQFPDLHSELNLSSLELGDSALYFCASSVAPSGGGTDTQYFGPGTRLTVL.

The chain recombines TRBV4-2 with TRBJ1-2; D is ambiguous. The germline gives CDR1 LGHNA, CDR2 YNFKEQ. The CDR3 loop spans 17 amino acids. V was shortened by 0 bases and J by 6 bases, with 20 bases between the two germline ends. The CDR3 DNA sequence: TGTGCCAGCAGCCAAGACTTCGAGGCATTCATACGGGATGGCTACACCTTC. Protein product: CASSQDFEAFIRDGYTF.

This clone was counted once. This chain joins TRBV5-1 and TRBJ2-3; 7 bases agree with TRBD2. There are 16 residues in the CDR3. Losses at the gene ends were 3 bases for V and 3 bases for J; bases not matched to a gene: 10. Germline-derived CDR1 and CDR2 are SGHRS and YFSETQ. The CDR3 DNA sequence: TGCGCCAGCAGCTCCGCCGGACTAGAGGGAACAGATACGCAGTATTTT. Translation: CASSSAGLEGTDTQYF.

The V gene is TRBV9, the J gene TRBJ2-5; D is perhaps TRBD1 (5 bases). V dropped 0 bases and J dropped 5 bases, with 17 bases sitting between them. The CDR3 is 16 residues long. Germline lookup yields CDR1 SGDLS and CDR2 YYNGEE. Written as DNA, the CDR3 is TGTGCCAGCAGCGTAGATGGGGCCCTCCTGGGGGAGACCCAGTACTTC. Translating it yields CASSVDGALLGETQYF.

This clone appeared once. The chain recombines TRBV9 with TRBJ1-2, with D possibly TRBD1 on 5 matching bases. Germline CDR1 is SGDLS and CDR2 is YYNGEE. This CDR3 comprises 15 residues. V was shortened by 4 bases and J by 4 bases, with 17 bases between the two germline ends. CDR3 loop: CASSPLGGAIYGYTF. The CDR3 nucleotides are TGTGCCAGCAGCCCTCTGGGAGGGGCCATCTATGGCTACACCTTC.